The 9 T cell receptor beta chains reported below all come from one sample, sequenced in a study of vaccination effects on CD4 cells after COVID-19. Data came from immunoSEQ multiplex PCR; TCRdb stores just in-frame clones and leaves some out. The sample yields more than 20,000 clones, 69% seen once. Viral peptide pool expansion of antigen-specific CD4+ T cells preceded sequencing in the ViraFEST assay. A 10-day culture period preceded the isolation of CD4+ T cells. From March to December 2020, the person had a SARS-CoV-2 infection that was confirmed by PCR. For these receptors, no antigen is known. This specimen consisted of CD4+ T cells from PBMCs cultured with SARS-CoV-2 spike peptides, obtained before COVID-19 vaccination. These TCRs come from a human donor who had a prior SARS-CoV-2 infection.

The V call is TRBV27, the J call TRBJ2-5; D gene uncertain. The CDR3 sequence is 13 residues long. Germline V CDR1 and CDR2: MNHEY, SMNVEV (reference sequence). V gave up 6 bases and J gave up 5 bases, with 13 bases separating them. The CDR3 nucleotides read TGTGCCAGCAGCTTAAGCTTAGGGGAGACCCAGTACTTC. Protein product: CASSLSLGETQYF.

In its sample, this clone was seen a few times. V and J are TRBV3-1 (or the pseudogene TRBV3-2) and TRBJ2-1; D remains ambiguous. The germline V gene encodes CDR1 LGHDT and CDR2 YNNKEL (reference sequence). The CDR3 has 13 amino acids. V gave up 4 bases and J gave up 3 bases, with 7 bases separating them. The CDR3 nucleotides are TGTGCCAGCAGCCTCAACCTCTACAATGAGCAGTTCTTC. Protein product: CASSLNLYNEQFF.

V gene TRBV6-1 combines with J gene TRBJ1-5; the D is unclear. The V and J ends lost 3 bases and 0 bases respectively, with 6 bases between them. The CDR3 is made up of 14 amino acids. Germline CDR1 and CDR2: MNHNS and SASEGT. The CDR3, as DNA: TGTGCCAGCAGTGAGGCTTATAGCAATCAGCCCCAGCATTTT. Its protein product is CASSEAYSNQPQHF.

V is TRBV5-1 and J is TRBJ2-5; 13 bases agree with TRBD2. The CDR3 is 16 amino acids. V was clipped by 5 bases and J by 5 bases; unmatched bases: 9. Germline V gene lookup returns CDR1 SGHRS and CDR2 YFSETQ. The CDR3 protein is CASSTGLAGAMETQYF. The CDR3 DNA reads TGCGCCAGCAGTACCGGACTAGCGGGAGCTATGGAGACCCAGTACTTC.

The V and J genes are TRBV5-5 and TRBJ1-1, with D possibly TRBD1 on 5 matching bases. The CDR3 length is 14 residues. Trimming pared 6 bases from V and 2 bases from J, leaving 14 bases between. Germline CDR1 reads SGHKS; CDR2 reads YYEKEE (reference sequence). The CDR3 DNA reads TGTGCCAGCACCACGGGACGGATTAACACTGAAGCTTTCTTT. It yields the protein CASTTGRINTEAFF.

V and J are TRBV28 and TRBJ2-7; 7 positions match TRBD1. Germline lookup yields CDR1 MDHEN and CDR2 SYDVKM. V gave up 6 bases and J gave up 2 bases; unmatched junction bases: 13. The CDR3 runs to 16 residues. The CDR3 DNA reads as TGTGCCAGCAGCTTGGGGTCCGGGACAGTACCCTACGAGCAGTACTTC. The encoded protein is CASSLGSGTVPYEQYF. Complete variable domain (other parts from reference TRBV28 and TRBJ2-7): DVKVTQSSRYLVKRTGEKVFLECVQDMDHENMFWYRQDPGLGLRLIYFSYDVKMKEKGDIPEGYSVSREKKERFSLILESASTNQTSMYLCASSLGSGTVPYEQYFGPGTRLTVT.

The genes are TRBV18 and TRBJ2-5; D gene unclear. The CDR3 length is 16 residues. Germline lookup yields CDR1 KGHSH and CDR2 LQKENI. Trimming left V 3 bases short and J 5 bases short, with 19 bases between. Written as DNA, the CDR3 is TGTGCCAGCTCACCCGTCCCGCTAGATCCGCCCGAGACCCAGTACTTC. This encodes CASSPVPLDPPETQYF. Drawing the rest from reference TRBV18 and TRBJ2-5, the complete variable domain is NAGVMQNPRHLVRRRGQEARLRCSPMKGHSHVYWYRQLPEEGLKFMVYLQKENIIDESGMPKERFSAEFPKEGPSILRIQQVVRGDSAAYFCASSPVPLDPPETQYFGPGTRLLVL.

The V and J genes are TRBV28 and TRBJ1-3, with D tentatively TRBD1 (5 bases). Germline V CDR1 and CDR2: MDHEN, SYDVKM. The V gene lost 2 bases and the J gene lost 0 bases, with 5 bases spanning the gap. The CDR3 totals 14 residues. CDR3 residues: CASSLGGSGNTIYF. The CDR3 DNA is TGTGCCAGCAGTTTAGGGGGCTCTGGAAACACCATATATTTT.

This CDR3 reads CATSRGGVGGQFF. CDR3 DNA: TGTGCCACCAGCAGAGGAGGGGTCGGAGGGCAGTTCTTC. The genes are TRBV15 and TRBJ2-1, with D perhaps given as TRBD1 or TRBD2 (5 bases each). The CDR3 consists of 13 residues. The V end was cut by 1 base, the J end by 12 bases, with 13 bases between. Germline CDR1 LNHNV, CDR2 YYDKDF (reference sequence).